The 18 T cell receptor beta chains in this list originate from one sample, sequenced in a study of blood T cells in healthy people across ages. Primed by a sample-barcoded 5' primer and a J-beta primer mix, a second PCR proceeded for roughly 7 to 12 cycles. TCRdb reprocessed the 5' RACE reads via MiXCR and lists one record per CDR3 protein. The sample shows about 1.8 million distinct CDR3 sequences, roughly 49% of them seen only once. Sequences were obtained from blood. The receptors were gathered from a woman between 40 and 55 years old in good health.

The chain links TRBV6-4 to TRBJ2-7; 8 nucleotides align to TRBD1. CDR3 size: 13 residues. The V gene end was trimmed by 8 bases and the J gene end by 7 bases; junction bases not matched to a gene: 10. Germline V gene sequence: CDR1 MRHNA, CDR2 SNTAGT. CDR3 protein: CASGTGAHNEQYF. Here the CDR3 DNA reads TGTGCCAGCGGGACAGGAGCTCACAATGAGCAGTACTTC.

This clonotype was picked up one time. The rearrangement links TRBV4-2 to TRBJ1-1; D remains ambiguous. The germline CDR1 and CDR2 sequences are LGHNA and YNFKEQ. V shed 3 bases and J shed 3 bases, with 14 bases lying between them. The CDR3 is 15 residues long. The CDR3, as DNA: TGTGCCAGCAGCCAGGATGGACCGACCGACACTGAAGCTTTCTTT. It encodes CASSQDGPTDTEAFF.

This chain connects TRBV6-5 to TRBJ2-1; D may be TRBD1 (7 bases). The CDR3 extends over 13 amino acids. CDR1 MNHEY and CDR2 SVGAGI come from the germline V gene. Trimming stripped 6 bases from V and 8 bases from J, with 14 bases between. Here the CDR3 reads CASREGANDEQFF. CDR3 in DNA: TGTGCCAGCAGGGAGGGGGCTAACGATGAGCAGTTCTTC.

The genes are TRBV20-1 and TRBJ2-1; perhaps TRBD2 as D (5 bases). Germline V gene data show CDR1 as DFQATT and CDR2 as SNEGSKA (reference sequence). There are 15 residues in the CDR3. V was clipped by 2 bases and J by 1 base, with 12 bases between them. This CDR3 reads CSARKERTSYNEQFF. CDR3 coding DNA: TGCAGTGCTAGAAAAGAGCGGACTTCCTACAATGAGCAGTTCTTC.

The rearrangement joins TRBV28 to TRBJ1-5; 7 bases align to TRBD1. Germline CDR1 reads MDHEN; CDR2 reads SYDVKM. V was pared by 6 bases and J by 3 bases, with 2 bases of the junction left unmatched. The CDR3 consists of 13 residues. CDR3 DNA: TGTGCCAGCAGGGGACAGAACAATCAGCCCCAGCATTTT. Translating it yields CASRGQNNQPQHF.

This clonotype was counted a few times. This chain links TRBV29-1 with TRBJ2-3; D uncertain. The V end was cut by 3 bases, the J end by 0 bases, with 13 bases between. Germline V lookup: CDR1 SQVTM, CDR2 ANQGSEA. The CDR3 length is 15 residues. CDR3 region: CSVDLVRASTDTQYF. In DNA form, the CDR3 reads TGCAGCGTTGATCTCGTTAGGGCTAGCACAGATACGCAGTATTTT.

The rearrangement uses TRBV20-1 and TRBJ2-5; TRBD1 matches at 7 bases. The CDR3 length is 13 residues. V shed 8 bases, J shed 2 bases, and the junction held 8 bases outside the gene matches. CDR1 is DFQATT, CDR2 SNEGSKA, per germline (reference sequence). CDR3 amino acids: CSFRDSLQETQYF. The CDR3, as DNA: TGCAGTTTCCGGGACAGCCTACAAGAGACCCAGTACTTC.

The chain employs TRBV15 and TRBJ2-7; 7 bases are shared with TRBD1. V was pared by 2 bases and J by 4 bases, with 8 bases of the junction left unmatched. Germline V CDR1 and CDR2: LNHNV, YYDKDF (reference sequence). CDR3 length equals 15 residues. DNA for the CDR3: TGTGCCACCAGCAGACGAGGGGGCGCCGGTTACGAGCAGTACTTC. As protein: CATSRRGGAGYEQYF.

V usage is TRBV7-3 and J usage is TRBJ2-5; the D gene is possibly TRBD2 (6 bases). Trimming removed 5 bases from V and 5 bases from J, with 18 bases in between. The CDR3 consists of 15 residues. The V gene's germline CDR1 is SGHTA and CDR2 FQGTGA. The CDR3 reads CASSPGLGREETQYF. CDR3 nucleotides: TGTGCCAGCAGCCCGGGTCTCGGTCGGGAGGAGACCCAGTACTTC.

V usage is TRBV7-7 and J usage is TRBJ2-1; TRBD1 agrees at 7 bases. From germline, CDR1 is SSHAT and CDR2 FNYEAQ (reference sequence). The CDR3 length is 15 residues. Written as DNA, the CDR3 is TGTGCTAGCGCCTCGGGAAGACAGGGCTACAATGAGCAGTTCTTC. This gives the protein CASASGRQGYNEQFF.

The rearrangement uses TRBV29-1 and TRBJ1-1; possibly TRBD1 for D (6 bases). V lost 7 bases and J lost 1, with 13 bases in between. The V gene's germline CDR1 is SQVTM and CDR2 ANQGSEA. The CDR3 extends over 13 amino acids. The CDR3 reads CSAHRVTNTEAFF. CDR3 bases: TGCAGCGCTCACAGGGTGACGAACACTGAAGCTTTCTTT.

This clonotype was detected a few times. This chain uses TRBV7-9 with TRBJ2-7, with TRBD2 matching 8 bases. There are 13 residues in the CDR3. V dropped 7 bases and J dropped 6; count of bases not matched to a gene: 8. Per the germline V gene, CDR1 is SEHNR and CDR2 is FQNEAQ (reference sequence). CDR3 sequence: CASIRGGGREQYF. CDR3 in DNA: TGTGCCAGCATCCGGGGCGGGGGGCGCGAGCAGTACTTC.

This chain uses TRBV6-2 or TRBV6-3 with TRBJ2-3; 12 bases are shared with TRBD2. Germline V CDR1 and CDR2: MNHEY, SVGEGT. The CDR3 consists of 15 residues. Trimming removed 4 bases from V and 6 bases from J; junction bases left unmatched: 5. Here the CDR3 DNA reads TGTGCCAGCAGTTGGACTAGCGGGGCCCGGGATACGCAGTATTTT. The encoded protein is CASSWTSGARDTQYF.

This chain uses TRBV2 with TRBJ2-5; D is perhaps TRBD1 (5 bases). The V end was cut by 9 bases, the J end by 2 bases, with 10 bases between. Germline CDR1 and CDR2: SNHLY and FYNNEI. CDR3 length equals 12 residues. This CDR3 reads CARGSGQETQYF. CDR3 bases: TGTGCCAGGGGTTCAGGGCAAGAGACCCAGTACTTC.

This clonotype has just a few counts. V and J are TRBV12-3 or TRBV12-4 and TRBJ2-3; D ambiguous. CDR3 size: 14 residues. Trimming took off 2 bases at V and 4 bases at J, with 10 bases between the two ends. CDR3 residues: CASSLSVSADTQYF. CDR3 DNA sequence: TGTGCCAGCAGTTTAAGCGTGTCAGCAGATACGCAGTATTTT.

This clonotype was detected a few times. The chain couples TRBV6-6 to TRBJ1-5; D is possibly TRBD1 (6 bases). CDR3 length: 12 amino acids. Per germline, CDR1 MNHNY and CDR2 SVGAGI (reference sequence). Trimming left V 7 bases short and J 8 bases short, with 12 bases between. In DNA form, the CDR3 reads TGTGCCAGCACCCTAGGGGGGAAGCCCCAGCATTTT. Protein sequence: CASTLGGKPQHF.

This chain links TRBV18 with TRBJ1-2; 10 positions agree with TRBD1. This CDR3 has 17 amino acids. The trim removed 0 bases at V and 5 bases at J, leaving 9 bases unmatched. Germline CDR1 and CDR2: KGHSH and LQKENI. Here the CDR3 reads CASSPPQTGGQLYGYTF. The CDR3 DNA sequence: TGTGCCAGCTCACCACCGCAGACAGGGGGCCAGTTGTATGGCTACACCTTC.

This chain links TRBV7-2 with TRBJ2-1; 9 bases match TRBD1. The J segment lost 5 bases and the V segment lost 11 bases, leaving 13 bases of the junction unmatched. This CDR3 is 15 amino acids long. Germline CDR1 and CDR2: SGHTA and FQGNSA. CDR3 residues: CACRAGTGFNNEQFF. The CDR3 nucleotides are TGTGCCTGCCGCGCCGGGACAGGGTTTAACAATGAGCAGTTCTTC.